The clone carrying this T cell receptor beta chain was counted at least ten times. The target antigen is unknown. Uncontrolled infection, other autoimmune disease, pregnancy or lactation barred patients from enrollment. Every diagnosis used clinical symptoms, serum thyroxine and TRAb, thyroid ultrasound and orbital computed tomography. Using around 10 ml of fresh peripheral blood, PBMCs were prepared. The entry originates in a study of T cells in Graves' hyperthyroidism and ophthalmopathy. Study-wide results and caveats: Most clonotypes expanded in the thyroid (above 0.001) were also present in blood.

Researchers amplified the TCR beta CDR3 regions from RNA transcripts. TCR CDR3 regions were first amplified by RT-PCR with HTBI primers. TCRdb analysed the multiplex PCR reads with MiXCR anew, one entry per CDR3 protein. Among 200,000 to 300,000 distinct CDR3 sequences listed, around 24% were seen once. Germline CDR1 LNHDA, CDR2 SQIVND (reference sequence). V was shortened by 1 base and J by 3 bases, with 9 bases between the two germline ends. The CDR3 is 15 amino acids. This sequence joins TRBV19 and TRBJ2-2, with a possible D match to TRBD2 (5 bases). The receptor comes from a woman aged 40-49 years with Graves' ophthalmopathy. Input material: blood. The CDR3 sequence is CASSIAGSDTGELFF. The CDR3 nucleotides are TGTGCCAGTAGTATAGCGGGGTCGGACACCGGGGAGCTGTTTTTT. Together with reference TRBV19 and TRBJ2-2, the CDR3 gives the full variable domain: DGGITQSPKYLFRKEGQNVTLSCEQNLNHDAMYWYRQDPGQGLRLIYYSQIVNDFQKGDIAEGYSVSREKKESFPLTVTSAQKNPTAFYLCASSIAGSDTGELFFGEGSRLTVL.